What follows are 7 T cell receptor beta chains derived from one specimen sequenced in a study of T cells after yellow fever vaccination. TCRdb independently ran MiXCR on the 5' RACE reads; one entry per CDR3 protein. Among 300,000 to 350,000 distinct CDR3 sequences, 3.5% to 4.5% were seen once, and the ten largest hold roughly a fifth. This specimen was PBMCs, taken 15 days after the yellow fever booster vaccination. These TCRs come from a man between 18 and 29 years old who received the YFV17D yellow fever vaccine.

In its sample, this clonotype was seen many times. The rearrangement joins TRBV7-6 to TRBJ2-2; possible D gene TRBD1, 6 bases. The length of the CDR3 is 13 residues. V was cut by 5 bases and J by 6 bases, with 10 bases left in between. Germline-derived CDR1 and CDR2 are SGHVS and FNYEAQ. The CDR3 DNA is TGTGCCAGCAGCCCTACAGGGCCCGGGGAGCTGTTTTTT. As protein: CASSPTGPGELFF.

This clonotype was observed at least ten times. The CDR3 spells CASSSSRQETQYF. The CDR3 DNA is TGTGCCAGCAGCTCCTCTAGACAAGAGACCCAGTACTTC. This rearrangement joins TRBV7-9 to TRBJ2-5, with no clear D. The CDR3 extends over 13 amino acids. The germline V gene encodes CDR1 SEHNR and CDR2 FQNEAQ (reference sequence). Trimming removed 4 bases at V and 2 bases at J, with 8 bases between.

This clonotype was recorded a few times. The gene calls are TRBV7-2 and TRBJ2-3, with D possibly called TRBD1 or TRBD2 (5 bases each). This CDR3 contains 14 residues. V was cut by 6 bases and J by 1 base, with 11 bases left in between. The germline V gene has CDR1 SGHTA and CDR2 FQGNSA. Here the CDR3 DNA reads TGTGCCAGCAGAAGGGACCGCCGCACAGATACGCAGTATTTT. It yields the protein CASRRDRRTDTQYF.

This clonotype was observed many times. This chain links TRBV4-2 with TRBJ2-5; TRBD2 matches 10 bases. V shed 2 bases, J shed 1 base, and the junction held 10 bases outside the gene matches. Germline CDR1 LGHNA, CDR2 YNFKEQ. The CDR3 totals 18 residues. The CDR3 loop is CASSQRLGERGGQETQYF. CDR3 sequence (DNA): TGTGCCAGCAGCCAAAGACTGGGAGAGCGGGGGGGCCAAGAGACCCAGTACTTC.

In its sample, this clonotype was seen many times. Here the CDR3 reads CASTLMGGSGTDTQYF. CDR3 in DNA: TGTGCCAGCACCCTCATGGGGGGTTCGGGCACAGATACGCAGTATTTT. This chain joins TRBV7-2 and TRBJ2-3, with a tentative D call TRBD2 (6 bases). There are 16 residues in the CDR3. Germline V gene lookup returns CDR1 SGHTA and CDR2 FQGNSA. V gave up 7 bases and J gave up 1 base, with 18 bases separating them. Complete variable domain (other parts from reference TRBV7-2 and TRBJ2-3): GAGVSQSPSNKVTEKGKDVELRCDPISGHTALYWYRQSLGQGLEFLIYFQGNSAPDKSGLPSDRFSAERTGGSVSTLTIQRTQQEDSAVYLCASTLMGGSGTDTQYFGPGTRLTVL.

V usage is TRBV3-1 and J usage is TRBJ1-1; D is possibly TRBD1 (5 bases). CDR3 length: 11 residues. Trimming removed 6 bases at V and 4 bases at J, with 6 bases between. Per the germline V gene, CDR1 is LGHDT and CDR2 is YNNKEL (reference sequence). This chain's CDR3 is CASRGVTEAFF. The CDR3 bases are TGTGCCAGCAGAGGGGTCACTGAAGCTTTCTTT.

This clonotype showed up just a few times. The chain links TRBV28 to TRBJ2-7; 7 bases map to TRBD1. Germline V gene sequence: CDR1 MDHEN, CDR2 SYDVKM. V was pared by 5 bases and J by 3 bases, with 4 bases of the junction left unmatched. This CDR3 comprises 13 residues. The CDR3 region is CASSGAGGYEQYF. CDR3 in DNA: TGTGCCAGCAGTGGGGCAGGGGGCTACGAGCAGTACTTC.